A single sample is the source of the 18 T cell receptor beta chains below, sequenced in a study of shared clonotypes between healthy human individuals. Repertoires were generated with immunoSEQ multiplex PCR, while TCRdb's copy carries only in-frame clones and drops some. The sample lists approximately 1.5 million clones; 98% to 99% were seen once. Sequenced: naive CD4+ T cells sorted from blood. Subset meaning: CD45RA+ positively selected. The origin of the receptors is a man aged 25 to 40 in good health.

The rearrangement uses TRBV7-3 and TRBJ2-1, with D possibly TRBD1 on 5 matching bases. V was pared by 2 bases and J by 0 bases, with 8 bases between. The CDR3 is 15 residues long. Per germline, CDR1 SGHTA and CDR2 FQGTGA. The CDR3 spells CASSLVDSSYNEQFF. In DNA, the CDR3 is TGTGCCAGCAGCTTAGTCGACAGCTCCTACAATGAGCAGTTCTTC.

The chain links TRBV5-1 to TRBJ2-2; TRBD2 might be the D (6 bases). Trimming cost V 4 bases and J 7 bases, with 11 bases left between them. Germline CDR1 is SGHRS and CDR2 is YFSETQ. This CDR3 is 13 amino acids long. In DNA form, the CDR3 reads TGCGCCAGCAGCCCTCTGGGAGGCGGGGAGCTGTTTTTT. It encodes CASSPLGGGELFF.

The chain carries TRBV6-1 and TRBJ2-7; TRBD2 aligns across 13 bases. Germline assignment: CDR1 MNHNS and CDR2 SASEGT. The CDR3 length is 15 residues. V gave up 1 base and J gave up 5 bases; unmatched junction bases: 2. Here the CDR3 DNA reads TGTGCCAGCAGTGAAGGGACTAGCGGGAGACACGAGCAGTACTTC. Translated, it gives CASSEGTSGRHEQYF.

The V and J genes are TRBV5-5 and TRBJ2-7, with 7 bases aligning to TRBD1. Losses at the gene ends were 5 bases for V and 3 bases for J; bases not matched to a gene: 5. CDR1 and CDR2 from the germline V gene are SGHKS and YYEKEE (reference sequence). The length of the CDR3 is 13 residues. The CDR3 reads CASSPTGSYEQYF. As DNA, the CDR3 is TGTGCCAGCAGTCCGACAGGGAGCTACGAGCAGTACTTC. The full variable domain, with the rest looked up from reference TRBV5-5 and TRBJ2-7, is DAGVTQSPTHLIKTRGQQVTLRCSPISGHKSVSWYQQVLGQGPQFIFQYYEKEERGRGNFPDRFSARQFPNYSSELNVNALLLGDSALYLCASSPTGSYEQYFGPGTRLTVT.

This chain links TRBV5-1 with TRBJ2-5; 12 bases are shared with TRBD2. Germline V gives CDR1 SGHRS, CDR2 YFSETQ. With V trimmed by 2 bases and J by 2 bases, 10 bases remained unmatched. The CDR3 is 18 amino acids. The CDR3 region has the DNA TGCGCCAGCAGCTTCGGCGCTAGCGGGAGGGTTTGGCAAGAGACCCAGTACTTC. This sequence encodes CASSFGASGRVWQETQYF.

This sequence joins TRBV5-1 and TRBJ1-5; D is ambiguous. V lost 5 bases to trimming and J lost 0 bases, with 9 bases between them. Germline V CDR1 and CDR2: SGHRS, YFSETQ. This CDR3 is 14 amino acids long. The CDR3: CASSLGFSNQPQHF. DNA for the CDR3: TGCGCCAGCAGTCTTGGTTTTAGCAATCAGCCCCAGCATTTT.

The chain links TRBV9 to TRBJ2-1; TRBD2 aligns across 10 bases. Trimming removed 0 bases from V and 0 bases from J; junction bases left unmatched: 6. There are 18 residues in the CDR3. The germline gives CDR1 SGDLS, CDR2 YYNGEE. CDR3 in DNA: TGTGCCAGCAGCGTAGAGGCTAGCGGGAGAAGCTCCTACAATGAGCAGTTCTTC. Encoded protein: CASSVEASGRSSYNEQFF.

The CDR3 loop is CASMAFGNTGELFF. The CDR3 bases are TGCGCCAGCATGGCGTTTGGGAACACCGGGGAGCTGTTTTTT. The chain links TRBV5-1 to TRBJ2-2; D not resolved. This CDR3 is built from 14 residues. Trimming pared 6 bases from V and 1 base from J, leaving 10 bases between. Germline V lookup: CDR1 SGHRS, CDR2 YFSETQ. The full variable domain, with the rest looked up from reference TRBV5-1 and TRBJ2-2, is KAGVTQTPRYLIKTRGQQVTLSCSPISGHRSVSWYQQTPGQGLQFLFEYFSETQRNKGNFPGRFSGRQFSNSRSEMNVSTLELGDSALYLCASMAFGNTGELFFGEGSRLTVL.

The chain combines TRBV6-1 with TRBJ1-5, with unresolved D. Germline loops: CDR1 MNHNS, CDR2 SASEGT. CDR3 size: 13 residues. V was cut by 4 bases and J by 2 bases, with 6 bases left in between. Here the CDR3 DNA reads TGTGCCAGCAGTGCGCTGGGCAATCAGCCCCAGCATTTT. Amino acids: CASSALGNQPQHF.

The chain employs TRBV2 and TRBJ2-4, with no clear D. The germline gives CDR1 SNHLY, CDR2 FYNNEI. Trimming shortened V by 6 bases and J by 4 bases, and 10 bases separated the two germline ends. CDR3 length: 13 amino acids. In DNA form, the CDR3 reads TGTGCCAGCAGCCTCGAAGATAAAAACATTCAGTACTTC. Translation gives CASSLEDKNIQYF.

The chain recombines TRBV5-1 with TRBJ2-3; TRBD1 matches at 8 bases. The germline V gene has CDR1 SGHRS and CDR2 YFSETQ. CDR3 length equals 17 residues. The junction had 13 bases not matched to a gene; V was cut back by 4 bases and J by 3 bases. The CDR3: CASSLGTGAGFTDTQYF. The DNA of the CDR3 is TGCGCCAGCAGCCTGGGGACAGGCGCGGGGTTTACAGATACGCAGTATTTT.

This clone was recorded only once. The V and J genes are TRBV10-1 and TRBJ1-1; 9 nucleotides line up with TRBD1. Germline V gives CDR1 WNHNN, CDR2 SYGVQD (reference sequence). This CDR3 is built from 14 residues. V shed 8 bases and J 2 bases; nucleotides not matched to a gene: 6. CDR3 nucleotide sequence: TGCGCCAGCCTGAAGGACAGGGGAAACACTGAAGCTTTCTTT. As protein: CASLKDRGNTEAFF.

The rearrangement joins TRBV14 to TRBJ2-1; 7 nucleotides align to TRBD2. This CDR3 spans 16 amino acids. CDR1 SGHDN and CDR2 FVKESK come from the germline V gene. J gave up 2 bases and V 0 bases, and 4 bases lay outside the gene matches. CDR3 amino acids: CASSQEGRAAYNEQFF. The CDR3 DNA reads TGTGCCAGCAGCCAAGAGGGGAGGGCGGCCTACAATGAGCAGTTCTTC.

The V call is TRBV30, the J call TRBJ2-1, with D possibly being TRBD1 or TRBD2 (5 bases each). Germline V gene sequence: CDR1 GTSNPN, CDR2 SVGIG (reference sequence). Trimming removed 0 bases from V and 9 bases from J, with 21 bases in between. This CDR3 is 16 amino acids long. CDR3 bases: TGTGCCTGGAGTGTATTGAGGGTCCATCAAGGGGCTGAGCAGTTCTTC. This codes for CAWSVLRVHQGAEQFF. The full variable domain, with the rest looked up from reference TRBV30 and TRBJ2-1, is SQTIHQWPATLVQPVGSPLSLECTVEGTSNPNLYWYRQAAGRGLQLLFYSVGIGQISSEVPQNLSASRPQDRQFILSSKKLLLSDSGFYLCAWSVLRVHQGAEQFFGPGTRLTVL.

This chain joins TRBV5-1 and TRBJ2-7; TRBD1 matches at 8 bases. The trim removed 4 bases at V and 3 bases at J, leaving 9 bases unmatched. The CDR3 extends over 15 amino acids. Germline V gene sequence: CDR1 SGHRS, CDR2 YFSETQ. The CDR3 is CASSTIPGQDYEQYF. The CDR3 bases are TGCGCCAGCAGCACCATCCCGGGACAGGACTACGAGCAGTACTTC.

Concerning this clone: The sample has other DNA sequences that encode this CDR3 too. J is TRBJ2-3 and V is TRBV5-1; D gene uncertain. Per the germline V gene, CDR1 is SGHRS and CDR2 is YFSETQ. The CDR3 totals 12 residues. V was cut by 4 bases and J by 0 bases, with 3 bases left in between. The CDR3 protein is CASSASTDTQYF. The CDR3 bases are TGCGCCAGCAGCGCGAGCACAGATACGCAGTATTTT.

The count of this clone is one. Within the sample, other DNA sequences also encode this same CDR3. The chain couples TRBV28 to TRBJ2-7, with D unresolved. V lost 2 bases, J lost 0 bases, and 2 bases lay in between. From germline, CDR1 is MDHEN and CDR2 SYDVKM. The CDR3 spans 12 residues. CDR3 loop: CASSLPSYEQYF. The CDR3 bases are TGTGCCAGCAGTTTACCCTCCTACGAGCAGTACTTC.

In regard to this clone: Other nucleotide sequences in the sample specify the same CDR3. The rearrangement uses TRBV5-1 and TRBJ2-7, with D perhaps being TRBD1 or TRBD2 (5 bases each). CDR1 and CDR2 from the germline V gene are SGHRS and YFSETQ. There are 14 residues in the CDR3. V gave up 4 bases and J gave up 0 bases, with 11 bases separating them. In DNA form, the CDR3 reads TGCGCCAGCAGCCTACTAGGGACCTCCTACGAGCAGTACTTC. Encoded protein: CASSLLGTSYEQYF.